Each of the 5 T cell receptor beta chains below was sequenced from the same sample in a study of CD8+ T cells in alopecia areata. TCR sequencing used cDNA made by reverse transcription of extracted RNA. TCRdb's copy holds only in-frame clones and misses some; the assay was immunoSEQ multiplex PCR. The table includes 30,000 to 40,000 clones, around 80% detected once. The sequencing input was NKG2D-low CD8+ T cells sorted from blood. Receptors originate from a human donor with alopecia areata.

This sequence joins TRBV27 and TRBJ2-2, with D possibly matching TRBD2 (6 bases). This CDR3 region has 15 residues. Trimming took off 3 bases at V and 8 bases at J, with 16 bases between the two ends. Looked up from germline, CDR1 is MNHEY and CDR2 is SMNVEV (reference sequence). CDR3 sequence reads: CASSFSSGTDGELFF. The CDR3 bases are TGTGCCAGCAGTTTCAGTAGCGGCACTGATGGGGAGCTGTTTTTT.

The rearrangement links TRBV4-3 to TRBJ2-1; 7 positions agree with TRBD1. J gave up 7 bases and V 3 bases, and 12 bases lay outside the gene matches. CDR1 is LGHNA and CDR2 is YSLEER in the germline V gene. CDR3 length equals 16 residues. DNA of the CDR3: TGCGCCAGCAGCCAGGGAGACAGGGATATAATTAATGAGCAGTTCTTC. This codes for CASSQGDRDIINEQFF.

The sample holds a few counts of this clone. The chain has TRBV7-9 and TRBJ2-7; 9 bases are shared with TRBD1. The CDR3 contains 17 residues. Germline values: CDR1 SEHNR, CDR2 FQNEAQ (reference sequence). Unmatched junction bases numbered 15, after V lost 5 bases and J lost 4 bases. CDR3 nucleotides: TGTGCCAGCAGCCTCGTGGTAGGGACAGGGATTCAGTACGAGCAGTACTTC. It is translated as CASSLVVGTGIQYEQYF.

In this sample, this clone turned up a few times. This chain uses TRBV15 with TRBJ2-7, with TRBD1 matching 7 bases. Germline V lookup: CDR1 LNHNV, CDR2 YYDKDF (reference sequence). With V trimmed by 0 bases and J by 1 base, 12 bases remained unmatched. The CDR3 is 18 amino acids. This CDR3 reads CATSREANDRVRSYEQYF. The CDR3 DNA reads as TGTGCCACCAGCAGAGAAGCTAATGACAGGGTTAGGTCCTACGAGCAGTACTTC.

This rearrangement joins TRBV7-2 to TRBJ2-7, with 10 bases that match TRBD1. The ends lost 3 bases at V and 2 bases at J; junction bases unmatched: 4. This CDR3 has 15 residues. Looked up from germline, CDR1 is SGHTA and CDR2 is FQGNSA. The CDR3 sequence: CASSFGTGAAYEQYF. The CDR3 DNA is TGTGCCAGCAGCTTCGGGACAGGGGCAGCCTACGAGCAGTACTTC.